Following are 17 T cell receptor beta chains from one sample sequenced in a study of CD8+CD57+ T cells in acquired aplastic anemia. Researchers used genomic DNA as the template to profile TCR beta VDJ and CDR3. TCRdb reprocessed the reads via MiXCR and lists one record per CDR3 protein. The sample has 250,000 to 300,000 distinct CDR3 sequences; around 60% are singletons. Sequencing used sorted CD4+, CD8+, or CD8+CD57+ T cells (not recorded which) from PBMCs. The receptors come from a human donor with severe aplastic anemia or a healthy control (not recorded which).

Points on this clonotype: A much larger clone is a single base away; this may be a read error. The chain links TRBV6-5 to TRBJ2-3; D may be TRBD2 (7 bases). The CDR3 length is 14 residues. Germline CDR1 reads MNHEY; CDR2 reads SVGAGI. In nucleotides, the CDR3 is TGTGCCAGCAAAAGGGTCTTAGGGGGGGATACGCATTATTTT. Its translation is CASKRVLGGDTHYF.

This chain connects TRBV7-3 to TRBJ1-2; D unclear. This CDR3 region has 12 residues. Trimming stripped 2 bases from V and 6 bases from J, with 7 bases between. CDR1 and CDR2 (germline): SGHTA, FQGTGA. In DNA, the CDR3 is TGTGCCAGCAGCTTAGAGGGTAATGGCTACACCTTC. Amino acids: CASSLEGNGYTF.

The V gene is TRBV9, the J gene TRBJ2-5, with TRBD2 matching 8 bases. The tail of the sequence fits TRBJ2-1 better, so the J call may be wrong. The CDR3 has 14 amino acids. Germline values: CDR1 SGDLS, CDR2 YYNGEE. The CDR3 sequence is CASSSGGGYNEQFF. CDR3 bases: TGTGCCAGCAGCTCGGGGGGGGGCTACAATGAGCAGTTCTTC.

V and J are TRBV7-3 and TRBJ2-1, with D possibly matching TRBD2 (6 bases). Germline CDR1 and CDR2: SGHTA and FQGTGA. The CDR3 contains 13 residues. Trimming left V 0 bases short and J 9 bases short, with 9 bases between. The CDR3 spells CASSLTSGVEQFF. The CDR3 bases are TGTGCCAGCAGCTTAACGTCGGGAGTTGAGCAGTTCTTC.

The chain is built from TRBV7-9 and TRBJ1-6; the D is unclear. Trimming took 3 bases from V and 0 from J, leaving 6 bases between them. The CDR3 is made up of 15 amino acids. Per the germline V gene, CDR1 is SEHNR and CDR2 is FQNEAQ (reference sequence). CDR3 coding DNA: TGTGCCAGCAGCTTGGGTGACTCCTATAATTCACCCCTCCACTTT. Translating gives CASSLGDSYNSPLHF. Combining the CDR3 with reference TRBV7-9 and TRBJ1-6 gives the whole variable domain DTGVSQNPRHKITKRGQNVTFRCDPISEHNRLYWYRQTLGQGPEFLTYFQNEAQLEKSRLLSDRFSAERPKGSFSTLEIQRTEQGDSAMYLCASSLGDSYNSPLHFGNGTRLTVT.

This clonotype was picked up one time. The chain employs TRBV3-1 and TRBJ1-6, with D maybe TRBD1 (6 bases). This CDR3 contains 12 residues. Trimming shortened V by 10 bases and J by 7 bases, and 11 bases separated the two germline ends. CDR1 is LGHDT and CDR2 is YNNKEL in the germline V gene (reference sequence). The CDR3 here is CATGGLNSPLHF. The DNA for the CDR3 is TGTGCCACGGGGGGGCTAAATTCACCCCTCCACTTT. Full variable domain (missing parts from reference TRBV3-1 and TRBJ1-6): DTAVSQTPKYLVTQMGNDKSIKCEQNLGHDTMYWYKQDSKKFLKIMFSYNNKELIINETVPNRFSPKSPDKAHLNLHINSLELGDSAVYFCATGGLNSPLHFGNGTRLTVT.

The chain carries TRBV12-3 or TRBV12-4 and TRBJ1-1, with D tentatively TRBD1 (6 bases). V dropped 2 bases and J dropped 2 bases, with 12 bases sitting between them. The length of the CDR3 is 15 residues. This CDR3 is CASSLSGTSNTEAFF. The CDR3 nucleotides read TGTGCCAGCAGTTTATCCGGGACATCAAACACTGAAGCTTTCTTT.

The chain carries TRBV7-9 and TRBJ1-1; D remains ambiguous. The CDR3 is made up of 13 amino acids. Germline CDR1 SEHNR, CDR2 FQNEAQ (reference sequence). V lost 6 bases, J lost 0 bases, and 8 bases lay in between. The CDR3 sequence is CASRKWVNTEAFF. The CDR3 DNA is TGTGCCAGCAGAAAGTGGGTGAACACTGAAGCTTTCTTT. The full variable domain, in which reference TRBV7-9 and TRBJ1-1 provide the parts outside the CDR3, is DTGVSQNPRHKITKRGQNVTFRCDPISEHNRLYWYRQTLGQGPEFLTYFQNEAQLEKSRLLSDRFSAERPKGSFSTLEIQRTEQGDSAMYLCASRKWVNTEAFFGQGTRLTVV.

V gene TRBV20-1 combines with J gene TRBJ2-3; D is perhaps TRBD1 (5 bases). CDR3 length: 11 amino acids. Germline V gene sequence: CDR1 DFQATT, CDR2 SNEGSKA (reference sequence). Trimming took 6 bases from V and 2 from J, leaving 6 bases between them. The DNA of the CDR3 is TGCAGTGCAGGGGTCACAGATACGCAGTATTTT. As protein: CSAGVTDTQYF.

The J gene is TRBJ1-2, the V gene TRBV6-1; no definite D call. The CDR3 sequence is 15 residues long. V was cut by 0 bases and J by 7 bases, with 15 bases left in between. The V gene's germline CDR1 is MNHNS and CDR2 SASEGT. The CDR3 loop is CASSEARKPLVGYTF. DNA of the CDR3: TGTGCCAGCAGTGAAGCTAGAAAACCCCTTGTTGGCTACACCTTC.

The CDR3 DNA reads as TGCAGCGGTGACAGGGCCAGGTCCTACAATGAGCAGTTCTTC. Its protein is CSGDRARSYNEQFF. This chain connects TRBV29-1 to TRBJ2-1; TRBD1 aligns across 7 bases. This CDR3 comprises 14 residues. Trimming removed 7 bases from V and 1 base from J; junction bases left unmatched: 7. The V gene's germline CDR1 is SQVTM and CDR2 ANQGSEA.

This chain uses TRBV19 with TRBJ1-6; D unclear. The CDR3 extends over 15 amino acids. The V and J ends lost 5 bases and 8 bases respectively, with 16 bases between them. Germline lookup yields CDR1 LNHDA and CDR2 SQIVND (reference sequence). CDR3 loop: CASSGEIGKDSPLHF. As DNA, the CDR3 is TGTGCCAGTAGTGGTGAGATAGGGAAAGATTCACCCCTCCACTTT.

This clonotype appeared a few times. This chain links TRBV9 with TRBJ2-1; D is ambiguous. Germline CDR1 and CDR2: SGDLS and YYNGEE. There are 16 residues in the CDR3. V lost 4 bases, J lost 0 bases, and 14 bases lay in between. CDR3 protein: CASSTRSTSSYNEQFF. CDR3 nucleotides: TGTGCCAGCAGCACCAGAAGCACGAGCTCCTACAATGAGCAGTTCTTC.

This clonotype was observed a few times. Given a much more abundant clone one base away, this may be a read error. The chain carries TRBV5-1 and TRBJ2-1; 7 bases are a match to TRBD2. The CDR3 consists of 16 residues. CDR1 is SGHRS and CDR2 is YFSETQ in the germline V gene. The DNA for the CDR3 is TGCGCCGGCAGCTTGGAGGCGGGGGACCCTTCTAATGAGCAGTTCTTC. Encoded protein: CAGSLEAGDPSNEQFF.

The sample holds many counts of this clonotype. The rearrangement joins TRBV12-3 or TRBV12-4 to TRBJ2-7; 7 nucleotides align to TRBD1. The CDR3 has 14 residues. With V trimmed by 1 base and J by 2 bases, 2 bases remained unmatched. The CDR3 region is CASSLGDRAYEQYF. CDR3 bases: TGTGCCAGCAGTTTAGGTGACAGGGCCTACGAGCAGTACTTC.

The rearrangement links TRBV20-1 to TRBJ1-3, with D unresolved. V gave up 6 bases and J gave up 7 bases, with 10 bases separating them. The germline V gene encodes CDR1 DFQATT and CDR2 SNEGSKA (reference sequence). The CDR3 loop spans 11 amino acids. Written as DNA, the CDR3 is TGCAGTGCCACGACATCCAACACCATATATTTT. Its translation is CSATTSNTIYF.

This clonotype was detected many times. The V and J genes are TRBV20-1 and TRBJ1-6; maybe TRBD1 (5 bases). Germline-derived CDR1 and CDR2 are DFQATT and SNEGSKA (reference sequence). The V end was cut by 5 bases, the J end by 6 bases, with 8 bases between. The CDR3 loop spans 12 amino acids. This CDR3 is CSAGDPNSPLHF. The CDR3 DNA sequence: TGCAGTGCTGGGGACCCTAATTCACCCCTCCACTTT.